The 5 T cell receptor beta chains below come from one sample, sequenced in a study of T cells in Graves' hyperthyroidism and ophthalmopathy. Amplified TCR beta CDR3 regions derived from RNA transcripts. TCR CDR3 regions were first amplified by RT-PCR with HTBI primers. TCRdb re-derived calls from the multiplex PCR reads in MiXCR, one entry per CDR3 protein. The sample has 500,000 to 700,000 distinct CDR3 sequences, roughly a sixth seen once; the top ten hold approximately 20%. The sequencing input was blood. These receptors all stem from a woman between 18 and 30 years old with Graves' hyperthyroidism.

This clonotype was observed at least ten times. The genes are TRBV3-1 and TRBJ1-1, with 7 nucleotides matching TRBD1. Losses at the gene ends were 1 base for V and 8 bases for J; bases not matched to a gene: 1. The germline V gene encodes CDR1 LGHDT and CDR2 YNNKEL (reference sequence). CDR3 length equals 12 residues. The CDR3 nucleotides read TGTGCCAGCAGCCAAGCGGACAGGGAAGCTTTCTTT. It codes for CASSQADREAFF.

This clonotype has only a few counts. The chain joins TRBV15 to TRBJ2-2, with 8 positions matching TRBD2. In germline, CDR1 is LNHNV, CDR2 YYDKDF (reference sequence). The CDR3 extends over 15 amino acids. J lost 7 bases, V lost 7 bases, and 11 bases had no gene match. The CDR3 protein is CATKVGRAGGGELFF. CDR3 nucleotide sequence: TGTGCCACCAAAGTCGGGAGGGCCGGCGGCGGGGAGCTGTTTTTT.

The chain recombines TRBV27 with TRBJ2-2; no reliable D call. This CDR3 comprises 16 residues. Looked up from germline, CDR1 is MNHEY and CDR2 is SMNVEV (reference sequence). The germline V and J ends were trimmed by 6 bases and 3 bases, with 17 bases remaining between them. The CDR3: CASRANFWYDTGELFF. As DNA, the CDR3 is TGTGCCAGCAGGGCCAATTTTTGGTATGACACCGGGGAGCTGTTTTTT.

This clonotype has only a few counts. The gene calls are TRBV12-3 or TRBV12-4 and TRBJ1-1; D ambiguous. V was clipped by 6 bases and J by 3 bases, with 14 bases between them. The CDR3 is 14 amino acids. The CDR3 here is CASSPVGGDTEAFF. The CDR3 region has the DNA TGTGCCAGCAGCCCCGTCGGTGGCGACACTGAAGCTTTCTTT.

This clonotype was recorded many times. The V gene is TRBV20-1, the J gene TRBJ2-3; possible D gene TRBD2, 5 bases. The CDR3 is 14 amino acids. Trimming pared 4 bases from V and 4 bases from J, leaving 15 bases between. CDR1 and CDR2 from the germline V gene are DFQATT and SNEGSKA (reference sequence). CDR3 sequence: CSATRGEVPDTQYF. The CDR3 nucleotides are TGCAGTGCTACTCGGGGTGAGGTTCCAGATACGCAGTATTTT.